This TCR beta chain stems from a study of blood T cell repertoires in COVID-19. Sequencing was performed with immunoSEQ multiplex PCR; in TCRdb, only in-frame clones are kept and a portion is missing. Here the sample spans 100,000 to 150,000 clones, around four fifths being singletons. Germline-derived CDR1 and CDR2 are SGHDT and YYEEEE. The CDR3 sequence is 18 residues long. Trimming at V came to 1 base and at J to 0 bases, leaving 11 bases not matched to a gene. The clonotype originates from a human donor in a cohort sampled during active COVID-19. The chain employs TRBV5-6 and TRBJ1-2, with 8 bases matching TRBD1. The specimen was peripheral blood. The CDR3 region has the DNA TGTGCCAGCAGCTTGATGGCACAGGGGGTTGAGTCTAACTATGGCTACACCTTC. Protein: CASSLMAQGVESNYGYTF.